A selection of T cell receptor beta chains follows, all from one sample in a study of early T cells in non-severe SARS-CoV-2 infection. TCRdb processed the 5' RACE reads anew with MiXCR; each CDR3 protein has one entry. In the table there are some 77,000 distinct CDR3 sequences, 7.5% to 10% of which are singletons. Sequencing was performed on whole blood. Every receptor here comes from an adult who was a healthcare worker with PCR-confirmed SARS-CoV-2 infection or an uninfected control (not recorded which). Both conserved end residues are part of each CDR3. A D gene is named only where the DNA matches it firmly. Size is omitted from some rows. Given values are once, few, many or a class for expanded clones.

TRBV12-3/TRBV12-4	.	TRBJ1-4	.	TGTGCCAGCAGCCCCAGTTCTTTAGGTGGTGAAAAACTGTTTTTT	CASSPSSLGGEKLFF
TRBV6-6	many	TRBJ2-6	.	TGTGCCAGTCGTGAGTTGGCTGGGGCCAACGTCCTGACTTTC	CASRELAGANVLTF
TRBV5-1	.	TRBJ1-1	TRBD1	TGCGCCAGCAGCCTAAACAGGGGGATCGGGCGGAACACTGAAGCTTTCTTT	CASSLNRGIGRNTEAFF
TRBV5-1	many	TRBJ2-7	TRBD1	TGCGCCAGCAGCTCCGCACAGGGGGCGGGGGAGCAGTACTTC	CASSSAQGAGEQYF
TRBV19	few	TRBJ1-2	TRBD1	TGTGCCAGTAGTACCCGGGACAGCTATGGCTACACCTTC	CASSTRDSYGYTF
TRBV6-1	.	TRBJ2-7	.	TGTGCCAGCACCTTCCGCCGGGACCCCTCCTACGAGCAGTACTTC	CASTFRRDPSYEQYF
TRBV10-3	.	TRBJ2-3	TRBD2	TGTGCCATCAGCGGCGGGAGGGCCGCCTCCACAGATACGCAGTATTTT	CAISGGRAASTDTQYF
TRBV12-3/TRBV12-4	few	TRBJ2-3	TRBD2	TGTGCCAGCAGAGAACCCAGCGGGGGCACAGATACGCAGTATTTT	CASREPSGGTDTQYF
TRBV7-2	many	TRBJ2-2	.	TGTGCCAGCAGCTTAGGGGTTAGGGGCACCGGGGAGCTGTTTTTT	CASSLGVRGTGELFF
TRBV2	.	TRBJ2-1	.	TGTGCCAGCAATACGGGAAACTACAATGAGCAGTTCTTC	CASNTGNYNEQFF
TRBV28	few	TRBJ1-1	TRBD1	TGTGCCAGCAGTTCAACAGGGGCACAGAACACTGAAGCTTTCTTT	CASSSTGAQNTEAFF
TRBV12-3/TRBV12-4	.	TRBJ1-1	.	TGTGCCAGCATCCGGCAAGGAAACACTGAAGCTTTCTTT	CASIRQGNTEAFF
TRBV20-1	many	TRBJ2-7	TRBD2	TGCAGTGCTAGGGCCCCCTGGGGCGGGAGATCTCCCTACGAGCAGTACTTC	CSARAPWGGRSPYEQYF
TRBV28	many	TRBJ2-1	.	TGTGCCAGCAGCCCTCCGCCAGGGCAGGGATTAGGGCAGTTCTTC	CASSPPPGQGLGQFF
TRBV6-1	many	TRBJ1-1	.	TGTGCCAGCAGTGGGGACCTAAGCACTGAAGCTTTCTTT	CASSGDLSTEAFF
TRBV10-3	.	TRBJ2-1	TRBD2	TGTGCCATCAGCGGACTAGCGGGACAGGACGGGCAGTTCTTC	CAISGLAGQDGQFF
TRBV3-1	.	TRBJ2-1	.	TGTGCCAGCAGCCAAGAGGAGCCGGGAGTTGGCAATGAGCAGTTCTTC	CASSQEEPGVGNEQFF
TRBV14	few	TRBJ2-7	.	TGTGCCAGCGGAGCCGCGGGTAGTCTCAGCACCTACGAGCAGTACTTC	CASGAAGSLSTYEQYF
TRBV25-1	many	TRBJ1-1	.	TGTGCCAGCAGGTGGGGTCTGAACACTGAAGCTTTCTTT	CASRWGLNTEAFF
TRBV24-1	many	TRBJ2-1	TRBD2	TGTGCCACCAGCGGGACTAGCGGGATTGGGCAGTTCTTC	CATSGTSGIGQFF
TRBV2	many	TRBJ2-1	.	TGTGCCAGCAGTGAGGCTAGCTCCTACAATGAGCAGTTCTTC	CASSEASSYNEQFF
TRBV2	few	TRBJ2-2	.	TGTGCCAGCAAACAAAAAACCGGGGAGCTGTTTTTT	CASKQKTGELFF
TRBV7-8	few	TRBJ2-1	.	TGTGCCAGCAGCTTAATTTCCTTCGGGAGTCGGTTCTACAATGAGCAGTTCTTC	CASSLISFGSRFYNEQFF
TRBV6-1	few	TRBJ2-5	TRBD1	TGTGCCAGCAGCCTTCGGACAGGGTTCCAAGAGACCCAGTACTTC	CASSLRTGFQETQYF
TRBV3-1	many	TRBJ2-5	.	TGTGCCAGCAGCCAGATTCCCCAGGGGACCCAGTACTTC	CASSQIPQGTQYF
TRBV28	few	TRBJ2-3	.	TGTGCCAGCAGATCCTACCGGGGTCGCACAGATACGCAGTATTTT	CASRSYRGRTDTQYF
TRBV3-1	.	TRBJ2-5	.	TGTGCCAGCAGCCCCGGTGGGAGAGAGACCCAGTACTTC	CASSPGGRETQYF
TRBV24-1	many	TRBJ1-4	.	TGTGCCACCAGTGACAGGAGCGGACCGAATGAAAAACTGTTTTTT	CATSDRSGPNEKLFF
TRBV12-3/TRBV12-4	.	TRBJ2-7	.	TGTGCCAGCACCGAGGGACCGTCGGACGAGCAGTACTTC	CASTEGPSDEQYF
TRBV3-1	.	TRBJ2-7	.	TGTGCCAGCAGCCAACTACTTGGATCTGAGGAGCAGTACTTC	CASSQLLGSEEQYF
TRBV7-2	.	TRBJ2-4	TRBD2	TGTGCCAGCACCCTTACCTCAGGCGGGCTAGCGGGGAACATTCAGTACTTC	CASTLTSGGLAGNIQYF
TRBV27	many	TRBJ1-5	TRBD1	TGTGCCAGCAGTTTACGGGGACAGTATCAGCCCCAGCATTTT	CASSLRGQYQPQHF
TRBV7-2	few	TRBJ2-3	TRBD2	TGTGCCAGCAGCGGCGGGGGGAACACAGATACGCAGTATTTT	CASSGGGNTDTQYF